A single sample gave rise to the 4 T cell receptor beta chains below, sequenced in a study of beta chain features in type 1 diabetes (dated 2018 in TCRdb). General findings and caveats noted by the study authors: A moderate but significant shortening of TCRB CDR3 length was observed in type 1 diabetes patients in all four CD4+ subsets.

The protocol used for the library was the immunoSEQ multiplex PCR assay. All of the isolated RNA was reverse transcribed with the High Capacity cDNA Reverse Transcription Kit, so expressed TCRB transcripts were sequenced. TCRdb mirrors the immuneACCESS table, restricted to in-frame sequences. Some clones are absent from its copies; in checked studies, under half trace to an unresolved V gene, and the reason for the others is unknown. This sample has around 150,000 clones in its table, and 63% of those were observed once. The ten largest make up approximately 0.09% of the sample. Their specific antigens are unknown. The specimen sequenced was naive CD4+ T cells from blood. Per the publication, the cell subset or site label means: true naive CD4+ T cells. These receptors all stem from a man aged 25-45 years with type 1 diabetes.

This clone has more than one count but fewer than ten. This sequence joins TRBV30 and TRBJ2-1; tentatively, D is TRBD2 (5 bases). Germline CDR1 and CDR2: GTSNPN and SVGIG (reference sequence). This CDR3 is 12 amino acids long. Trimming stripped 6 bases from V and 6 bases from J, with 12 bases between. The CDR3 nucleotides are TGTGCCTGCCGTCCGGGGATCAATGAGCAGTTCTTC. This gives the protein CACRPGINEQFF.

V gene TRBV28 combines with J gene TRBJ1-4; unclear D gene. V was clipped by 6 bases and J by 2 bases, with 7 bases between them. The CDR3 has 13 amino acids. Germline-derived CDR1 and CDR2 are MDHEN and SYDVKM. This CDR3 reads CASRFPTNEKLFF. CDR3 sequence (DNA): TGTGCCAGCAGGTTTCCTACTAATGAAAAACTGTTTTTT.

The gene calls are TRBV9 and TRBJ2-1, with 8 bases fitting TRBD1. The CDR3 has 15 amino acids. Germline V gene sequence: CDR1 SGDLS, CDR2 YYNGEE. V lost 4 bases and J lost 3; bases outside the gene matches: 6. This CDR3 is CASSPTGTGYNEQFF. In DNA form, the CDR3 reads TGTGCCAGCAGCCCGACAGGGACAGGCTACAATGAGCAGTTCTTC.

V and J are TRBV27 and TRBJ2-2, with 12 bases that match TRBD1. This CDR3 contains 16 residues. V was pared by 5 bases and J by 2 bases, with 3 bases of the junction left unmatched. Looked up from germline, CDR1 is MNHEY and CDR2 is SMNVEV (reference sequence). The CDR3 protein is CASSPGTGGNTGELFF. CDR3 nucleotide sequence: TGTGCCAGCAGTCCAGGGACAGGGGGCAACACCGGGGAGCTGTTTTTT.